This T cell receptor (beta chain) was captured in a study of CD8+ T cells in alopecia areata. Findings of the study overall: Clonality in lesional scalp, especially alopecia totalis/universalis, exceeded that of normal scalp.

Of note for this clone: Its antigen remains unidentified.

Extracted RNA was reverse transcribed into cDNA, the sequencing template. Libraries were prepared by immunoSEQ multiplex PCR; TCRdb keeps only in-frame clonotypes and omits some of them. The data show about 150,000 clones, roughly 48% seen once. Germline V gene sequence: CDR1 KGHSH, CDR2 LQKENI. Trimming removed 4 bases from V and 4 bases from J, with 7 bases in between. The CDR3 totals 12 residues. Source material: CD4+ T cells sorted from blood. The rearrangement links TRBV18 to TRBJ2-5, with D hard to call. The sequence came from a human donor with alopecia areata. The CDR3 reads CASSRLGETQYF. DNA for the CDR3: TGTGCCAGCTCACGGTTGGGAGAGACCCAGTACTTC.